The subject of this entry is one T cell receptor beta chain. Antigen: not known. Since a much larger clone is just one base distant, this may be a read error. RNA transcripts were the template for amplifying TCR beta CDR3 regions. RT-PCR in the first round (using the HTBI primer set) targeted the TCR CDR3. MiXCR was run by TCRdb on the multiplex PCR reads, yielding one entry per CDR3 protein. The sample has 650,000 to 750,000 distinct CDR3 sequences; 12% to 15% are singletons. The sample originates from a study of T cells in Graves' hyperthyroidism and ophthalmopathy. Turning to the study itself: Peripheral blood was secured at the point of initial diagnosis, before any treatment. Regarding the study as a whole: Most clonotypes expanded in thyroid above 0.001 were likewise present in blood.

CDR3 length: 14 residues. CDR1 is SEHNR, CDR2 FQNEAQ, per germline (reference sequence). Stable Graves' hyperthyroidism meant no ophthalmopathy progression within 18 months. J is TRBJ1-4 and V is TRBV7-9; 9 nucleotides align to TRBD1. The sequencing input was blood. The sequence came from a young woman with Graves' hyperthyroidism. The CDR3 region is CAGSLRDREEKLFF. CDR3 coding DNA: TGTGCCGGCAGCCTCCGGGACAGGGAGGAAAAACTGTTTTTT.